The T cell receptor beta chain under discussion was sequenced for a study of regulatory T cells in long-lasting Graves disease. This clonotype was picked up many times. V gave up 2 bases and J gave up 5 bases, with 15 bases separating them. Germline V CDR1 and CDR2: MDHEN, SYDVKM. There are 15 residues in the CDR3. The time point here: newly diagnosed GD, antithyroid drugs for less than 3 months. The authors made the TCR library using RNA they extracted from PBMCs. Investigators prepared the TCR beta libraries by applying iRepertoire HTBI primers and Arm-PCR of CDR3 regions. One entry per CDR3 protein, called by TCRdb with MiXCR from the multiplex PCR reads. The table includes 400,000 to 500,000 distinct CDR3 sequences, about 14% detected once. The same specimen was also included in a second study, on T cells in Graves' hyperthyroidism and ophthalmopathy. That paper notes: Blood also contained most expanded thyroid clonotypes above 0.001. Prediction of ophthalmopathy progression came a median roughly 7.1 months pre-onset.

This sequence was found in a woman between 45 and 60 years old with Graves disease. The chain uses TRBV28 and TRBJ2-5, with D perhaps matching TRBD1 (6 bases). This material consisted of peripheral blood mononuclear cells (PBMCs), taken at new diagnosis, from a patient treated with antithyroid drugs. DNA for the CDR3: TGTGCCAGCAGTTTAGGAGCCTCGAGGGGGGAGACCCAGTACTTC. It is translated as CASSLGASRGETQYF.